A single sample gave rise to the 27 T cell receptor beta chains below, sequenced in a study of cytomegalovirus exposure and HLA in healthy donors. Primers: 60 Vbeta forward and 13 Jbeta reverse. Profiling relied on immunoSEQ multiplex PCR, and the TCRdb table lists in-frame clones only, not all of them. The sample includes tens of thousands of clones, 78% seen only once; the top ten take 9.7%. The sample taken for sequencing was PBMCs. These receptors all come from a man aged 35-49 years in good health and CMV-seronegative.

This rearrangement joins TRBV6-5 to TRBJ2-2; 7 bases fit TRBD1. Germline V CDR1 and CDR2: MNHEY, SVGAGI. Trimming took 5 bases from V and 2 from J; bases not matched to a gene: 5. The CDR3 contains 15 residues. The CDR3 sequence is CASSRQGPNTGELFF. The CDR3, as DNA: TGTGCCAGCAGTCGACAGGGCCCAAACACCGGGGAGCTGTTTTTT.

This chain uses TRBV6-1 with TRBJ2-1, with a tentative D call TRBD1 (6 bases). CDR3 length equals 14 residues. V was clipped by 10 bases and J by 4 bases, with 17 bases between them. The V gene's germline CDR1 is MNHNS and CDR2 SASEGT. Written as DNA, the CDR3 is TGTGCCACCAGAACATACGGACAGTACAATGAGCAGTTCTTC. Translated: CATRTYGQYNEQFF.

This rearrangement joins TRBV5-4 to TRBJ2-5; 7 bases map to TRBD1. The last part of the DNA fits TRBJ2-7 better; the J call may be wrong. CDR1 is SGHNT and CDR2 is YYREEE in the germline V gene (reference sequence). This CDR3 has 17 amino acids. This chain's CDR3 is CASSQNKPGQSSYEQYF. CDR3 DNA sequence: TGTGCCAGCAGCCAGAACAAACCGGGACAGAGCTCCTACGAGCAGTACTTC.

The chain employs TRBV16 and TRBJ2-6; weak D call: TRBD1 (6 bases). In germline, CDR1 is KGHSY, CDR2 FQNENV. This CDR3 contains 17 residues. Trimming removed 4 bases at V and 0 bases at J, with 13 bases between. The CDR3 coding sequence is TGTGCCAGCAGCCTAGACAGGTTCGGCTCTGGGGCCAACGTCCTGACTTTC. Residues: CASSLDRFGSGANVLTF. Based on the CDR3 plus reference TRBV16 and TRBJ2-6, the full variable domain is GEEVAQTPKHLVRGEGQKAKLYCAPIKGHSYVFWYQQVLKNEFKFLISFQNENVFDETGMPKERFSAKCLPNSPCSLEIQATKLEDSAVYFCASSLDRFGSGANVLTFGAGSRLTVL.

This chain connects TRBV6-5 to TRBJ1-1, with 7 positions matching TRBD1. Germline loops: CDR1 MNHEY, CDR2 SVGAGI. The V and J ends lost 3 bases and 7 bases, in that order; junction bases with no gene match: 2. This CDR3 spans 12 amino acids. The CDR3 nucleotides read TGTGCCAGCAGTTATGGGACAGTTGAAGCTTTCTTT. This encodes CASSYGTVEAFF.

Turning to this clone: A junction end diverges from the germline sequence, so it may reflect a read error. The chain joins TRBV7-9 to TRBJ2-7, with a possible D match to TRBD2 (5 bases). Germline V lookup: CDR1 SEHNR, CDR2 FQNEAQ (reference sequence). The CDR3 covers 17 residues. The CDR3 spells CSSSPLSGKIGSYEQYF. The CDR3 bases are TGTTCCAGCAGCCCTCTCTCCGGGAAGATTGGCTCCTACGAGCAGTACTTC.

The V call is TRBV27, the J call TRBJ1-2, with D unclear. The CDR3 is made up of 11 amino acids. Germline V lookup: CDR1 MNHEY, CDR2 SMNVEV (reference sequence). Trimming removed 2 bases from V and 13 bases from J, with 11 bases in between. Here the CDR3 reads CASSLISGRTF. CDR3 bases: TGTGCCAGCAGTTTAATCTCAGGCCGCACCTTC.

This clone has just one count. This chain links TRBV10-1 with TRBJ1-5; TRBD1 matches at 7 bases. V was clipped by 5 bases and J by 2 bases; unmatched bases: 15. The CDR3 sequence is 18 residues long. Germline CDR1 is WNHNN and CDR2 is SYGVQD (reference sequence). DNA for the CDR3: TGCGCCAGCAGTCCCCGACAGGGTAGAACAGGTGGCAATCAGCCCCAGCATTTT. This codes for CASSPRQGRTGGNQPQHF.

The chain joins TRBV11-2 to TRBJ2-1; TRBD1 aligns across 7 bases. CDR1 and CDR2 from the germline V gene are SGHAT and FQNNGV. J lost 6 bases, V lost 4 bases, and 9 bases had no gene match. CDR3 length: 15 amino acids. As DNA, the CDR3 is TGTGCCAGCAGCTGGAGCTGGGACAGCGGCAATGAGCAGTTCTTC. Its translation is CASSWSWDSGNEQFF.

The V and J genes are TRBV5-1 and TRBJ2-3; unclear D gene. The V end was cut by 4 bases, the J end by 3 bases, with 6 bases between. The CDR3 consists of 12 residues. From germline, CDR1 is SGHRS and CDR2 YFSETQ. The CDR3 nucleotides read TGCGCCAGCAGCCAACAAACAGATACGCAGTATTTT. It specifies CASSQQTDTQYF.

This rearrangement joins TRBV6-5 to TRBJ2-1, with a possible D match to TRBD1 (5 bases). CDR1 and CDR2 from the germline V gene are MNHEY and SVGAGI. The V gene lost 6 bases and the J gene lost 9 bases, with 9 bases spanning the gap. The CDR3 consists of 11 residues. CDR3 region: CASSQGTEQFF. CDR3 DNA sequence: TGTGCCAGCAGCCAGGGTACTGAGCAGTTCTTC.

CDR3 region: CASSYGGAANEKLFF. CDR3 DNA: TGTGCCAGCAGTTACGGGGGGGCGGCTAATGAAAAACTGTTTTTT. The gene calls are TRBV6-6 and TRBJ1-4; D may be TRBD1 (6 bases). Between the trimmed V and J ends, which lost 2 bases and 3 bases, there was a span of 10 bases. CDR3 length equals 15 residues. CDR1 and CDR2 from the germline V gene are MNHNY and SVGAGI (reference sequence).

The rearrangement uses TRBV14 and TRBJ2-4; D might be TRBD1 (6 bases). The CDR3 is 13 amino acids. Germline V CDR1 and CDR2: SGHDN, FVKESK. Trimming took off 6 bases at V and 8 bases at J, with 14 bases between the two ends. The CDR3 DNA reads TGTGCCAGCAGACCGACAGGAGAGGACATTCAGTACTTC. As protein: CASRPTGEDIQYF. Full variable domain (missing parts from reference TRBV14 and TRBJ2-4): EAGVTQFPSHSVIEKGQTVTLRCDPISGHDNLYWYRRVMGKEIKFLLHFVKESKQDESGMPNNRFLAERTGGTYSTLKVQPAELEDSGVYFCASRPTGEDIQYFGAGTRLSVL.

The chain carries TRBV9 and TRBJ2-4; 8 bases are shared with TRBD2. V shed 3 bases and J 6 bases; nucleotides not matched to a gene: 5. The CDR3 extends over 14 amino acids. Germline CDR1 reads SGDLS; CDR2 reads YYNGEE. This CDR3 reads CASSAERGLNIQYF. The CDR3 DNA reads TGTGCCAGCAGCGCAGAGCGGGGGTTAAACATTCAGTACTTC.

This sequence joins TRBV10-1 and TRBJ2-1; D perhaps matches TRBD1 (5 bases). The CDR3 covers 15 residues. The V end lost 6 bases, the J end lost 0 bases, and 12 bases lay between the germline ends. The germline gives CDR1 WNHNN, CDR2 SYGVQD (reference sequence). The CDR3: CASSRTLNSYNEQFF. In DNA form, the CDR3 reads TGCGCCAGCAGCCGGACACTCAACTCCTACAATGAGCAGTTCTTC.

The CDR3 reads CASSPQNTYGYTF. CDR3 bases: TGTGCCAGTAGTCCCCAGAACACCTATGGCTACACCTTC. V gene TRBV19 combines with J gene TRBJ1-2; D remains ambiguous. CDR1 LNHDA and CDR2 SQIVND come from the germline V gene (reference sequence). With 5 bases removed from V and 4 bases from J, the gap between germline ends came to 11 bases. The CDR3 totals 13 residues.

This chain connects TRBV14 to TRBJ2-7; the match to TRBD1 covers 9 bases. In germline, CDR1 is SGHDN, CDR2 FVKESK. J was trimmed by 6 bases and V by 10 bases; bases with no gene match: 13. This CDR3 has 14 residues. This CDR3 is CATPEGTGSCEQYF. DNA of the CDR3: TGTGCCACCCCGGAGGGGACAGGGTCTTGCGAGCAGTACTTC. The full variable domain, completed using reference TRBV14 and TRBJ2-7, is EAGVTQFPSHSVIEKGQTVTLRCDPISGHDNLYWYRRVMGKEIKFLLHFVKESKQDESGMPNNRFLAERTGGTYSTLKVQPAELEDSGVYFCATPEGTGSCEQYFGPGTRLTVT.

This clone has more than one count but fewer than ten. The chain couples TRBV29-1 to TRBJ1-1, with 7 bases lining up with TRBD1. V was pared by 8 bases and J by 5 bases, with 11 bases of the junction left unmatched. The CDR3 sequence is 13 residues long. The V gene's germline CDR1 is SQVTM and CDR2 ANQGSEA. CDR3 region: CSLIDRANTEAFF. The CDR3 nucleotides read TGCAGCCTAATCGACAGGGCGAATACTGAAGCTTTCTTT.

The rearrangement uses TRBV10-3 and TRBJ2-2; unclear D gene. Germline CDR1 reads ENHRY; CDR2 reads SYGVKD. V was clipped by 8 bases and J by 0 bases, with 10 bases between them. The CDR3 consists of 14 residues. This CDR3 is CAIASTSNTGELFF. In DNA form, the CDR3 reads TGTGCCATCGCTTCCACTTCGAACACCGGGGAGCTGTTTTTT.

The CDR3 nucleotides read TGTGCCAGCTCACCACAGCCAGGGATTTTTTCACCCCTCCACTTT. Translating it yields CASSPQPGIFSPLHF. The chain couples TRBV18 to TRBJ1-6, with D maybe TRBD1 (5 bases). The germline V gene encodes CDR1 KGHSH and CDR2 LQKENI. Trimming left V 1 base short and J 9 bases short, with 13 bases between. The CDR3 is 15 residues long.

The gene calls are TRBV6-5 and TRBJ1-1, with D perhaps matching TRBD1 (5 bases). Trimming removed 4 bases from V and 5 bases from J, with 14 bases in between. CDR1 and CDR2 (germline): MNHEY, SVGAGI. The CDR3 is 14 residues long. The CDR3 loop reads CASSSWGGGTEAFF. Here the CDR3 DNA reads TGTGCCAGCAGTTCCTGGGGGGGTGGGACTGAAGCTTTCTTT.

This clone was found a few times. V usage is TRBV28 and J usage is TRBJ1-2; tentative D call: TRBD1 (5 bases). CDR1 is MDHEN, CDR2 SYDVKM, per germline. V was shortened by 5 bases and J by 5 bases, with 15 bases between the two germline ends. CDR3 size: 14 residues. CDR3 nucleotides: TGTGCCAGCAGTGCCAAGACAGCCAGTTATGGCTACACCTTC. As protein: CASSAKTASYGYTF.

The J gene is TRBJ1-5, the V gene TRBV6-5, with a possible D match to TRBD1 (5 bases). The CDR3 consists of 13 residues. Germline-derived CDR1 and CDR2 are MNHEY and SVGAGI. V was pared by 7 bases and J by 5 bases, with 12 bases between. CDR3 DNA: TGTGCCAGCACCAGGGTGATCGATCAGCCCCAGCATTTT. Amino acids: CASTRVIDQPQHF.

V usage is TRBV6-5 and J usage is TRBJ1-5, with D possibly being TRBD1 (6 bases). Trimming removed 5 bases at V and 2 bases at J, with 13 bases between. CDR1 and CDR2 from the germline V gene are MNHEY and SVGAGI. The CDR3 has 15 amino acids. CDR3 nucleotides: TGTGCCAGCAGTGTACAGGGTATTGGCAATCAGCCCCAGCATTTT. Its translation: CASSVQGIGNQPQHF.

The V and J genes are TRBV10-3 and TRBJ2-7; possible D gene TRBD1, 5 bases. CDR1 is ENHRY, CDR2 SYGVKD, per germline. This CDR3 is built from 13 residues. The V and J ends lost 4 bases and 0 bases respectively, with 7 bases between them. In DNA form, the CDR3 reads TGTGCCATCAGTGGAGACAGCTCCTACGAGCAGTACTTC. This gives the protein CAISGDSSYEQYF.

The chain links TRBV5-1 to TRBJ2-5, with D possibly TRBD2 on 6 matching bases. This CDR3 is built from 13 residues. The germline V gene encodes CDR1 SGHRS and CDR2 YFSETQ. V dropped 7 bases and J dropped 4 bases, with 14 bases sitting between them. This CDR3 reads CASLCGERETQYF. The CDR3 region has the DNA TGCGCCAGCCTATGCGGGGAGAGAGAGACCCAGTACTTC.

There are a few counts of this clone. This rearrangement joins TRBV6-5 to TRBJ2-3; 11 positions match TRBD2. CDR1 is MNHEY and CDR2 is SVGAGI in the germline V gene. The ends lost 4 bases at V and 2 bases at J; junction bases unmatched: 5. The CDR3 consists of 16 residues. Here the CDR3 reads CASSSRLAGNTDTQYF. CDR3 DNA: TGTGCCAGCAGTTCCCGACTAGCGGGGAACACAGATACGCAGTATTTT.